A single sample gave rise to the 4 T cell receptor beta chains below, sequenced in a study of tumor-infiltrating lymphocytes in localized non-small cell lung cancer (dated by TCRdb to about 2021). Receptor libraries were prepared by the immunoSEQ multiplex PCR assay. TCRdb re-hosts the immuneACCESS table, in-frame sequences only. Its copies lack some clones; in the studies checked, an unresolved V gene accounts for under half of them, and the cause for the rest is not known. Within this sample are approximately 17,000 clones, with 73% of them counted one time only. The leading ten clones occupy roughly 4.5% of the sample. The sample consisted of lung tumor tissue. These receptors were obtained from a human donor with non-small cell lung cancer.

The chain recombines TRBV19 with TRBJ2-7; a possible D gene is TRBD1 (5 bases). V was trimmed by 5 bases and J by 0 bases, leaving 8 bases between them. CDR1 LNHDA and CDR2 SQIVND come from the germline V gene (reference sequence). The CDR3 length is 13 residues. The CDR3 reads CASSSQGSYEQYF. Written as DNA, the CDR3 is TGTGCCAGTAGTTCGCAGGGCTCCTACGAGCAGTACTTC.

The gene calls are TRBV4-1 and TRBJ1-5; D remains unclear. Per germline, CDR1 MGHRA and CDR2 YSYEKL. V was trimmed by 6 bases and J by 0 bases, leaving 15 bases between them. CDR3 length equals 16 residues. CDR3 protein: CASSPTRGTSNQPQHF. The CDR3 bases are TGCGCCAGCAGTCCGACTCGGGGAACTAGCAATCAGCCCCAGCATTTT.

The chain is built from TRBV9 and TRBJ2-3; D may be TRBD2 (5 bases). V was pared by 0 bases and J by 1 base, with 12 bases between. This CDR3 is built from 16 residues. Per the germline V gene, CDR1 is SGDLS and CDR2 is YYNGEE. CDR3 coding DNA: TGTGCCAGCAGCGTAGGGGTAGCGTCACGCACAGATACGCAGTATTTT. As protein: CASSVGVASRTDTQYF.

The chain couples TRBV5-1 to TRBJ2-7, with TRBD2 identical over 10 bases. After removal of 6 bases from V and 5 bases from J, the junction contained 11 bases not matched to a gene. The germline gives CDR1 SGHRS, CDR2 YFSETQ. The CDR3 loop spans 15 amino acids. The CDR3 DNA reads as TGCGCCAGCACCGATTCCCCTAGCGGGAGCGACGAGCAGTACTTC. Protein product: CASTDSPSGSDEQYF. The variable domain in full, completed from reference TRBV5-1 and TRBJ2-7, reads KAGVTQTPRYLIKTRGQQVTLSCSPISGHRSVSWYQQTPGQGLQFLFEYFSETQRNKGNFPGRFSGRQFSNSRSEMNVSTLELGDSALYLCASTDSPSGSDEQYFGPGTRLTVT.